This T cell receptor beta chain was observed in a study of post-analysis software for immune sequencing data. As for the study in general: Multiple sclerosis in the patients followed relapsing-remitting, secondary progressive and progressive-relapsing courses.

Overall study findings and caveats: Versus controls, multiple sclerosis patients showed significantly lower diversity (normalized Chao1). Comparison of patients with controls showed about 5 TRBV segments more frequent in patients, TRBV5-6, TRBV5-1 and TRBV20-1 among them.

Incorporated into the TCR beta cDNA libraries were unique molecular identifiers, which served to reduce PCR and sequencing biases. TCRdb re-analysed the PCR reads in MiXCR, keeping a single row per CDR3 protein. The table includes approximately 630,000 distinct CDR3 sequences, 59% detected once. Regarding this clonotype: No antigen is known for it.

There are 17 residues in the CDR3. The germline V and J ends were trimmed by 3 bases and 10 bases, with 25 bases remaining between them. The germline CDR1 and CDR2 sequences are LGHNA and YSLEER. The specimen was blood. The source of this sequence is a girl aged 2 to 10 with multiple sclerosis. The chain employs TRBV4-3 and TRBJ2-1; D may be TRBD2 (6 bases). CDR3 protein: CASSQGLPNYQDGEQFF. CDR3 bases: TGCGCCAGCAGCCAGGGACTGCCCAATTACCAAGACGGGGAGCAGTTCTTC.